What follows is one TCR beta chain and its context. A few counts support this clone. Its antigen has not been determined. Base qualities are not at hand, and no much larger clone is one base apart. This sample was taken from a study of blood T cell repertoires in COVID-19 (dated by TCRdb to the early 2020s). About the investigation overall: Samples from collaborators originated in the United States, Italy and Spain and spanned both the acute and convalescent phases of COVID-19. The prospective study material was composed of cDNA or gDNA derived from T cells, B-cell-depleted T cells, or PBMCs. The dataset comprised deeply sampled blood TCRbeta repertoires from subjects exposed to, actively infected with, or recovered from COVID-19. A freely available public database, intended as a resource for researchers studying the immune response to SARS-CoV-2, is where the repertoires were released. The samples were drawn from the first 160 participants of the ongoing ImmuneRACE study and from more than 1,000 subjects provided by 6 global collaborators. Nearly every sample came with metadata listing a de-identified subject ID, COVID-19 status, age in years and sex. Where available, HLA class I and class II types were taken from metadata supplied by the sample provider and were not determined by assay-based typing.

A distance of 10 bases separates the germline ends of V and J, which lose 5 bases and 3 bases respectively. The CDR3, from cysteine to phenylalanine, totals 13 residues. CDR3 DNA only is kept here, 39 bases in frame from base 1. In the germline V gene (reference sequence), CDR1 corresponds to LNHNV and CDR2 to YYDKDF. What the study reported, not specific to this receptor: The amount of clinical and demographic metadata varied by source and participant and was provided uncurated.

Collaborating institutions collected whole blood in K2EDTA tubes following their own protocols. Collaborator samples were shipped for TCRbeta analysis as frozen whole blood, isolated PBMCs, or DNA extracted from either sample type. TCRbeta CDR3 regions were amplified from genomic DNA by means of the immunoSEQ Assay, a bias-controlled multiplex PCR. The study's processing was this. The number of nucleated cells in each sample was estimated from the amplification of reference gene primers within the assay. Sequence reads were collapsed and filtered to measure the absolute abundance of every unique TCRbeta CDR3 rearrangement. For each sample, productive Simpson clonality was calculated as the square root of Simpson's diversity index over productive rearrangements. TCRdb retrieved this table from immuneACCESS and kept in-frame rearrangements only. Not all clones are present; in checked studies, unresolved V genes account for under half, and no reason is known for the remainder. The V and J calls and clone size come from that table; D and trimming were worked out from the DNA. The sample data list around 130,000 clones, and roughly 90% of these were observed just once. The top ten clonotypes cover 2% to 2.5% of the sample.

The V gene is TRBV15 and the J gene is TRBJ1-2, with the D gene call left open. This clonotype originated in a man between 65 and 85 years old with active COVID-19. Sample: peripheral blood. The nucleotide sequence reads TGTGCCACCAGCCGCGAGAGGGACTATGGCTACACCTTC. Its translation is CATSRERDYGYTF.